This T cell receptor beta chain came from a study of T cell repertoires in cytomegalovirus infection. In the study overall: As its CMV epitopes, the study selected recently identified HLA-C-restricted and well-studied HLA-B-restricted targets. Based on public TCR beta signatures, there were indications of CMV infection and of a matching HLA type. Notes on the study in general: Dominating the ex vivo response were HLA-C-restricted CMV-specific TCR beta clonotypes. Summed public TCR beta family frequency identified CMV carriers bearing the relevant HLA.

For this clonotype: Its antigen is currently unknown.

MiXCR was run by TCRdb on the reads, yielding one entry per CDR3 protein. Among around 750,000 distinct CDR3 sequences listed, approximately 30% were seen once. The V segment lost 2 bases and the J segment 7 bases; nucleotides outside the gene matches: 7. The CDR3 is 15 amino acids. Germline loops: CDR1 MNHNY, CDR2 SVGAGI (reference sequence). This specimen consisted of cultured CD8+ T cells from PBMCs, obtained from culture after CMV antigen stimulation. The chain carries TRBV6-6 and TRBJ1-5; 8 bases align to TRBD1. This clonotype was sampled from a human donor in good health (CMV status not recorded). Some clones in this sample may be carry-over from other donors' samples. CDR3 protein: CASSYRPGGWQPQHF. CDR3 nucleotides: TGTGCCAGCAGTTACCGCCCAGGGGGCTGGCAGCCCCAGCATTTT.